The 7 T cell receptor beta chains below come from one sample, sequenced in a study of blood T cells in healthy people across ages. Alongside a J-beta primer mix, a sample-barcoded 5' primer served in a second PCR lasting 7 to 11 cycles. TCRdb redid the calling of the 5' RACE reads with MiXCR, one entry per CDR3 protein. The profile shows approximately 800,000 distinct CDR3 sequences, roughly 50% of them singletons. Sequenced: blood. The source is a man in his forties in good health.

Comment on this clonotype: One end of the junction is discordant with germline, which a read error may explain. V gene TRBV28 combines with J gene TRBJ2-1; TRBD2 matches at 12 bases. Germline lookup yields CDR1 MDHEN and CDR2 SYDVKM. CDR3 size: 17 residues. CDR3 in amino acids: CACSPPPSGRVVHEQFF. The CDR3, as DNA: TGTGCCTGCAGTCCCCCGCCTAGCGGGAGGGTAGTCCATGAGCAGTTCTTC. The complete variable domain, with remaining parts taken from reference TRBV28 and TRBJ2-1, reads DVKVTQSSRYLVKRTGEKVFLECVQDMDHENMFWYRQDPGLGLRLIYFSYDVKMKEKGDIPEGYSVSREKKERFSLILESASTNQTSMYLCACSPPPSGRVVHEQFFGPGTRLTVL.

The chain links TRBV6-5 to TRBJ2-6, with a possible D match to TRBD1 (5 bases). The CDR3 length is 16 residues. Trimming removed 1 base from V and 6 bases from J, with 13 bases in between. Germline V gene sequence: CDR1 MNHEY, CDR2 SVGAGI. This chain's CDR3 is CASSYFTGVAANVLTF. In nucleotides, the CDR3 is TGTGCCAGCAGTTACTTCACAGGTGTCGCGGCCAACGTCCTGACTTTC.

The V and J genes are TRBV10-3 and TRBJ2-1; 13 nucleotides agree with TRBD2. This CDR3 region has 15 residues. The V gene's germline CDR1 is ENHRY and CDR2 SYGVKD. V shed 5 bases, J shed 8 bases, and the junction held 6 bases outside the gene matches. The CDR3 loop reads CAISTLAGGLYEQFF. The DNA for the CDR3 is TGTGCCATCAGTACACTAGCGGGAGGGTTGTATGAGCAGTTCTTC.

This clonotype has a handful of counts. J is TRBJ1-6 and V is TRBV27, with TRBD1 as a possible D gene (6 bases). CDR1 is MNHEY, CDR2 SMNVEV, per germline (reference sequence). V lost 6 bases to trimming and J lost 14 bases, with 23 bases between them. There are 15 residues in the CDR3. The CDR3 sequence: CASSPSGTLGQALHF. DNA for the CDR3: TGTGCCAGCAGCCCATCCGGGACACTGGGGCAGGCCCTCCACTTT.

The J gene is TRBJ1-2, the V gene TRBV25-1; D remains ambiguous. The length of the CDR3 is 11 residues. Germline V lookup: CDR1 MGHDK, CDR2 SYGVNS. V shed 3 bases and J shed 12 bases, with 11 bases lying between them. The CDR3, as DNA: TGTGCCAGCAGTGAGTCGTCGGGCCACACCTTC. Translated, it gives CASSESSGHTF.

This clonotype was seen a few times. In nucleotides, the CDR3 is TGTGCCAGCAGTCAAGAGGCAGGCGGGTGGAGAGGCGAGCAGTACTTC. It encodes CASSQEAGGWRGEQYF. The rearrangement links TRBV27 to TRBJ2-7; D possibly corresponds to TRBD2 (5 bases). V lost 5 bases and J lost 6, with 23 bases in between. CDR1 and CDR2 from the germline V gene are MNHEY and SMNVEV (reference sequence). This CDR3 spans 16 amino acids.

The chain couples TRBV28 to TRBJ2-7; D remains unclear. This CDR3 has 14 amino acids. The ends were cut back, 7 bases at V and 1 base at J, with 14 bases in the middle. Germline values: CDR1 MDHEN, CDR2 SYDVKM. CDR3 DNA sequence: TGTGCCAGCACTGAAGGATTTGGATCCTACGAGCAGTACTTC. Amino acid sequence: CASTEGFGSYEQYF.